Given below is one T cell receptor beta chain in context. The sample originates from a study of T cell changes during pregnancy in multiple sclerosis. The V end was cut by 6 bases, the J end by 5 bases, with 19 bases between. Germline V gives CDR1 SGHAT, CDR2 FQNNGV. The CDR3 spans 15 residues. Generated by immunoSEQ multiplex PCR, the TCRdb table keeps only in-frame clones and is missing some. Of about 35,000 clones in the sample, approximately 90% were seen once. Specimen: CD4+ T cells from peripheral blood mononuclear cells, collected in the third trimester of pregnancy. This TCR was recovered from a female donor in good health, enrolled as a control in a pregnancy study. The V gene is TRBV11-2, the J gene TRBJ1-1, with D tentatively TRBD1 (6 bases). The CDR3: CASRKPPPGDTEAFF. In nucleotides, the CDR3 is TGTGCCAGCAGAAAACCCCCCCCAGGGGATACTGAAGCTTTCTTT.